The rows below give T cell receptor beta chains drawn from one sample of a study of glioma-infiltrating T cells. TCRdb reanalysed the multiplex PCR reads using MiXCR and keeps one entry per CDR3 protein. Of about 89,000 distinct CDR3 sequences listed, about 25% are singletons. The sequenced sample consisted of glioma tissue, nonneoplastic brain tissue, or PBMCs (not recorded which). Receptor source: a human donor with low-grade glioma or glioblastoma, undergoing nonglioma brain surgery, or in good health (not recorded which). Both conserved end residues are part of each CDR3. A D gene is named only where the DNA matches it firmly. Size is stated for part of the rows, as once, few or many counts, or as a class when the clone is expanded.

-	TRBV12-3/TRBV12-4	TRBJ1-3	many	CASRRQANTIYF	TGTGCCAGCAGAAGACAGGCAAACACCATATATTTT
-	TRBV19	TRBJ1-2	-	CASSMMSTGRRGTYTF	TGTGCCAGTAGTATGATGTCCACGGGACGAAGGGGAACCTACACCTTC
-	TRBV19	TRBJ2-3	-	CASSISLRDTQYF	TGTGCCAGTAGTATAAGTCTTCGGGATACGCAGTATTTT
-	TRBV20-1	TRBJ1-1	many	CSGPTQGTEAFF	TGCAGTGGTCCAACCCAGGGCACTGAAGCTTTCTTT
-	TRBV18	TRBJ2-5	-	CASSPRGPTGQETQYF	TGTGCCAGCTCACCACGGGGGCCAACAGGGCAAGAGACCCAGTACTTC
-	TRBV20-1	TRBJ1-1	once	CSARGGYRRGNTEAFF	TGCAGTGCTAGAGGAGGGTATAGGCGAGGAAACACTGAGGCTTTCTTT
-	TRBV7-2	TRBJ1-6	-	CASSSGRRNLPLHF	TGTGCCAGCAGCTCCGGGCGGAGAAATTTACCCCTCCACTTT
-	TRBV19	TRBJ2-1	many	CASSLPPLAAYNEQFF	TGTGCCAGTAGTCTCCCCCCTTTAGCGGCCTACAATGAGCAGTTCTTC
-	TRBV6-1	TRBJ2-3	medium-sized	CASRRDNTDTQYF	TGTGCCAGCAGGAGGGACAACACAGATACGCAGTATTTT
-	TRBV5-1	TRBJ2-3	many	CASSSTFYTQYF	TGCGCCAGCAGCTCCACGTTTTATACGCAGTATTTT
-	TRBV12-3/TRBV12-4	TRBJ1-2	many	CASSSQQARYGYTF	TGTGCCAGCAGTTCCCAGCAGGCTCGATATGGCTACACCTTC
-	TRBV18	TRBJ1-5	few	CASSPRSGNSGNQPQHF	TGTGCCAGCTCACCACGATCAGGGAATTCGGGCAATCAGCCCCAGCATTTT
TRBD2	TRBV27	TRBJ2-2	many	CASRGTSRIGELFF	TGTGCCAGCCGAGGGACTAGCCGGATCGGGGAGCTGTTTTTT
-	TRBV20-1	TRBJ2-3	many	CSARGGVGDTQYF	TGCAGTGCCAGGGGGGGAGTAGGAGATACGCAGTATTTT
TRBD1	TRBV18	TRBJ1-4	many	CASSPGQGEKLFF	TGTGCCAGCTCACCAGGACAGGGTGAAAAACTGTTTTTT
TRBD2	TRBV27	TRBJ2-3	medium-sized	CASSWTSGTDTQYF	TGTGCCAGCAGTTGGACTAGCGGTACAGATACGCAGTATTTT
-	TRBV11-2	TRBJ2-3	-	CASSSPRGAPRGGDTQYF	TGTGCCAGCAGCTCTCCCCGTGGGGCCCCCCGAGGGGGAGATACGCAGTATTTT
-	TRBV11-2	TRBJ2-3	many	CASSSKAGDGTDTQYF	TGTGCCAGCAGCTCCAAGGCAGGGGATGGTACAGATACGCAGTATTTT
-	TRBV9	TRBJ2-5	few	CASSVASLGSQETQYF	TGTGCCAGCAGCGTAGCCTCCTTGGGAAGCCAAGAGACCCAGTACTTC
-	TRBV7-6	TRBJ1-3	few	CASSPQTGGMLVGNTIYF	TGTGCCAGCAGCCCTCAGACGGGGGGCATGCTGGTTGGAAACACCATATATTTT
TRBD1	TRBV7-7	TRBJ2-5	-	CASSDTGAPKETRYF	TGTGCCAGCAGCGATACAGGGGCGCCCAAGGAGACCCGGTACTTC
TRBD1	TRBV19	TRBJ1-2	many	CASSTSADREAGGYTF	TGTGCCAGTAGTACATCCGCCGACAGGGAAGCGGGGGGCTACACCTTC
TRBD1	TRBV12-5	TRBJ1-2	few	CASGDGDRVNYGYTF	TGTGCTAGTGGGGACGGGGACAGGGTCAACTATGGCTACACCTTC
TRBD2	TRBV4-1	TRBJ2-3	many	CASSTGTSGRLSTDTQYF	TGCGCCAGCAGTACCGGGACTAGCGGGAGGTTGAGCACAGATACGCAGTATTTT